This T cell receptor (beta chain) emerged from a study of blood T cell repertoires in COVID-19 (dated by TCRdb to the early 2020s). Study-wide context: Samples covering the acute and convalescent phases of COVID-19 were provided by collaborators in the United States, Italy and Spain. The material from the prospective study consisted of cDNA or gDNA derived from T cells, B-cell-depleted T cells, or PBMCs. Subjects who had been exposed to COVID-19, were actively infected with it, or had recovered from it provided the deeply sampled blood TCRbeta repertoires that made up the dataset. The repertoires were made available in a free public database intended to serve as a resource for research on the immune response to SARS-CoV-2. Samples came from the ongoing ImmuneRACE study (first 160 participants) plus 1,254 subjects from 6 global collaborators. A de-identified subject ID, COVID-19 status, age in years and sex were almost always included in the sample metadata. Where HLA class I and class II types were available, the types were taken from metadata supplied by the sample provider, not from assay-based typing.

Paper-wide results and their limitations: The amount of clinical and demographic metadata varied by source and participant and was provided uncurated.

Collaborating institutions collected whole blood in K2EDTA tubes following their own protocols. For TCRbeta analysis, collaborators shipped samples as frozen whole blood, isolated PBMCs, or DNA extracted from either of those sample types. TCRbeta CDR3 regions were amplified from genomic DNA by means of the immunoSEQ Assay, a bias-controlled multiplex PCR. The paper's data handling went like this. The number of nucleated cells in each sample was estimated by amplification of reference gene primers within the assay. Sequence reads were collapsed and filtered to measure the absolute abundance of every unique TCRbeta CDR3 rearrangement. Productive Simpson clonality was computed per sample as the square root of Simpson's diversity index over productive rearrangements. TCRdb holds this immuneACCESS table with in-frame rearrangements only. Some clones are missing; in checked studies, unresolved V genes explain under half, and the rest has no known cause. V, J and clone size reflect that table, while D and trimming were determined from the DNA. Present in this sample are 290,000 or so clones, more than 75% of which were seen just once. Over 1% of the sample is taken by the ten largest.

The junction shows trimming of 3 bases on V and 4 bases on J, and the gene matches do not reach 4 bases of it. From cysteine to phenylalanine, the CDR3 is 14 amino acids long. CDR3 DNA is the only sequence kept; it has 42 bases, read in frame from the first base. The germline V gene specifies KGHSH as CDR1 and LQKENI as CDR2. Remarks on this clone: This clone's antigen is unknown. No much larger clone exists at a distance of one base, and base qualities are not known. Other DNA sequences in the same sample also yield this CDR3.

The clonotype originates from a man in his 70s with acute or convalescent COVID-19. Sequences were obtained from peripheral blood. The chain uses TRBV18 and TRBJ1-1; 8 middle bases align to TRBD1. The CDR3 region has the sequence CASSPTGVGTEAFF. The DNA sequence is as follows: TGTGCCAGCTCACCGACAGGGGTAGGCACTGAAGCTTTCTTT.